This is a list of T cell receptor beta chains from one sample in a study of blood T cell repertoires in COVID-19. Sequenced by immunoSEQ multiplex PCR; TCRdb stores in-frame clones only, minus some. The sample lists about 140,000 clones, about three quarters occurring once. The source material was peripheral blood. The receptors shown here come from a woman older than 75 with active or convalescent COVID-19. CDR3s include the opening cysteine and the closing phenylalanine or tryptophan. The D gene is left open where the match is weak. Clone size is given for some rows only: seen once, a few or many times, or a class if the clone is expanded.

size: NA; length: 13; V: TRBV7-2; D: NA; J: TRBJ2-1; CDR3: CASSLRSGDEQFF; DNA: TGTGCCAGCAGCTTAAGGTCAGGTGATGAGCAGTTCTTC
size: NA; length: 14; V: TRBV7-2; D: NA; J: TRBJ2-5; CDR3: CASSLSRTKETQYF; DNA: TGTGCCAGCAGCTTATCTCGTACAAAGGAGACCCAGTACTTC
size: NA; length: 14; V: TRBV5-4; D: TRBD2; J: TRBJ2-3; CDR3: CASRLAGAPDTQYF; DNA: TGTGCCAGCAGATTAGCGGGGGCACCAGATACGCAGTATTTT
size: NA; length: 15; V: TRBV2; D: NA; J: TRBJ2-3; CDR3: CASHTRFSGTDTQYF; DNA: TGTGCCAGCCATACTAGGTTCTCTGGCACAGATACGCAGTATTTT
size: NA; length: 15; V: TRBV28; D: NA; J: TRBJ1-6; CDR3: CASSWEQEVTSPLHF; DNA: TGTGCCAGCAGCTGGGAGCAAGAGGTAACTTCACCCCTCCACTTT
size: once; length: 15; V: TRBV9; D: NA; J: TRBJ1-6; CDR3: CASSVVGGGVSPLHF; DNA: TGTGCCAGCAGCGTAGTGGGGGGTGGCGTCTCACCCCTCCACTTT
size: NA; length: 15; V: TRBV5-1; D: TRBD1; J: TRBJ2-7; CDR3: CASRETGAKFYEQYF; DNA: TGCGCCAGCAGGGAGACAGGGGCAAAATTCTACGAGCAGTACTTC
size: NA; length: 17; V: TRBV7-7; D: NA; J: TRBJ2-2; CDR3: CASSLGPGIFRTGELFF; DNA: TGTGCTAGCAGCTTAGGGCCGGGAATTTTCCGGACCGGGGAGCTGTTTTTT
size: NA; length: 15; V: TRBV18; D: NA; J: TRBJ2-5; CDR3: CASSPNAHRGETQYF; DNA: TGTGCCAGCTCACCAAACGCGCACCGAGGGGAGACCCAGTACTTC
size: NA; length: 17; V: TRBV3-1/TRBV3-2; D: TRBD1; J: TRBJ1-3; CDR3: CASSHWAGQGVGNTIYF; DNA: TGTGCCAGCAGCCATTGGGCAGGACAGGGGGTCGGAAACACCATATATTTT
size: NA; length: 19; V: TRBV27; D: NA; J: TRBJ1-5; CDR3: CASSTPPGDTPYSNQPQHF; DNA: TGTGCCAGCAGTACCCCTCCTGGGGACACTCCTTATAGCAATCAGCCCCAGCATTTT
size: few; length: 16; V: TRBV7-3; D: TRBD1; J: TRBJ2-1; CDR3: CASSLQGKSSYNEQFF; DNA: TGTGCCAGCAGCCTACAGGGGAAGAGCTCCTACAATGAGCAGTTCTTC
size: NA; length: 14; V: TRBV28; D: NA; J: TRBJ1-6; CDR3: CASSLGGIRSPLHF; DNA: TGTGCCAGCAGTTTAGGGGGGATACGCTCACCCCTCCACTTT
size: NA; length: 11; V: TRBV20-1; D: NA; J: TRBJ1-1; CDR3: CSAIMNTEAFF; DNA: TGCAGTGCTATAATGAACACTGAAGCTTTCTTT
size: NA; length: 14; V: TRBV5-1; D: NA; J: TRBJ1-2; CDR3: CASSLTGVGYGYTF; DNA: TGCGCCAGCAGCTTGACCGGGGTGGGCTATGGCTACACCTTC
size: NA; length: 15; V: TRBV9; D: TRBD1; J: TRBJ1-4; CDR3: CASSRPGQGAEKLFF; DNA: TGTGCCAGCAGCCGTCCGGGGCAGGGGGCTGAAAAACTGTTTTTT
size: NA; length: 14; V: TRBV18; D: TRBD1; J: TRBJ2-1; CDR3: CASSPGTGYNEQFF; DNA: TGTGCCAGCTCGCCCGGGACAGGGTACAATGAGCAGTTCTTC
size: NA; length: 19; V: TRBV5-1; D: TRBD1; J: TRBJ2-2; CDR3: CASSFSRDRGRSNTGELFF; DNA: TGCGCCAGCAGCTTCAGCAGGGACAGGGGAAGGTCGAACACCGGGGAGCTGTTTTTT
size: NA; length: 17; V: TRBV6-4; D: NA; J: TRBJ1-5; CDR3: CASKHREKTYSNQPQHF; DNA: TGTGCCAGCAAACACCGGGAGAAAACCTATAGCAATCAGCCCCAGCATTTT
size: NA; length: 14; V: TRBV6-4; D: NA; J: TRBJ2-2; CDR3: CASSEQGGTGELFF; DNA: TGTGCCAGCAGTGAACAGGGCGGCACCGGGGAGCTGTTTTTT
size: NA; length: 16; V: TRBV7-3; D: TRBD2; J: TRBJ2-1; CDR3: CASSLRGSGGYNEQFF; DNA: TGTGCCAGCAGCTTAAGGGGTAGCGGGGGATACAATGAGCAGTTCTTC
size: NA; length: 18; V: TRBV10-3; D: TRBD2; J: TRBJ2-6; CDR3: CAISESISGVSGANVLTF; DNA: TGTGCCATCAGTGAGTCCATTAGCGGGGTCTCTGGGGCCAACGTCCTGACTTTC
size: NA; length: 14; V: TRBV10-2; D: NA; J: TRBJ1-5; CDR3: CASSESDKNQPQHF; DNA: TGCGCCAGCAGTGAGTCGGACAAGAATCAGCCCCAGCATTTT
size: NA; length: 16; V: TRBV19; D: TRBD2; J: TRBJ2-3; CDR3: CASSILGLADTDTQYF; DNA: TGTGCCAGTAGTATTCTGGGGCTAGCGGACACAGATACGCAGTATTTT
size: NA; length: 15; V: TRBV7-3; D: TRBD2; J: TRBJ2-2; CDR3: CASSKTSVRTGELFF; DNA: TGTGCCAGCAGCAAGACTAGCGTTCGCACCGGGGAGCTGTTTTTT
size: NA; length: 13; V: TRBV18; D: TRBD1; J: TRBJ2-7; CDR3: CASSPTGGNEQYF; DNA: TGTGCCAGCTCACCCACAGGGGGCAACGAGCAGTACTTC
size: NA; length: 17; V: TRBV7-2; D: TRBD2; J: TRBJ2-3; CDR3: CASRPGTSGTRTDTQYF; DNA: TGTGCCAGCAGGCCTGGGACTAGTGGAACCCGCACAGATACGCAGTATTTT
size: NA; length: 15; V: TRBV13; D: NA; J: TRBJ1-2; CDR3: CASSFVQGLNYGYTF; DNA: TGTGCCAGCAGCTTCGTCCAGGGACTTAACTATGGCTACACCTTC
size: NA; length: 15; V: TRBV19; D: TRBD2; J: TRBJ2-3; CDR3: CASSIGLASADTQYF; DNA: TGTGCCAGTAGTATAGGACTAGCCTCGGCGGATACGCAGTATTTT
size: NA; length: 14; V: TRBV10-3; D: TRBD1; J: TRBJ1-1; CDR3: CAISTGGLNTEAFF; DNA: TGTGCCATCAGCACAGGGGGCTTGAACACTGAAGCTTTCTTT
size: NA; length: 14; V: TRBV6-4; D: TRBD2; J: TRBJ2-7; CDR3: CASRDLAGPLEQYF; DNA: TGTGCCAGCAGGGACTTAGCGGGGCCCCTCGAGCAGTACTTC
size: NA; length: 8; V: TRBV12-2; D: NA; J: TRBJ2-7; CDR3: CARREQYF; DNA: TGTGCGAGGCGCGAGCAGTACTTC
size: NA; length: 18; V: TRBV7-8; D: TRBD1; J: TRBJ1-6; CDR3: CASSLDGTGSSYNSPLHF; DNA: TGTGCCAGCAGCTTAGATGGGACAGGGAGCTCCTATAATTCACCCCTCCACTTT
size: NA; length: 11; V: TRBV7-9; D: NA; J: TRBJ1-1; CDR3: CASSPDTEAFF; DNA: TGTGCCAGCAGCCCCGACACTGAAGCTTTCTTT